These 13 T cell receptor beta chains were sequenced from one sample in a study of blood T cell repertoires in COVID-19. Assay: immunoSEQ multiplex PCR; the TCRdb copy retains only in-frame clones and omits some. This sample yields about 81,000 clones, of which 85% to 90% are seen a single time; roughly 5.2% belongs to the top ten. The sequenced sample was peripheral blood. Receptors were obtained from a woman of 80 years or more with active COVID-19.

This sequence joins TRBV3-1 (or the pseudogene TRBV3-2) and TRBJ1-1; maybe TRBD1 (5 bases). There are 13 residues in the CDR3. Germline values: CDR1 LGHDT, CDR2 YNNKEL (reference sequence). V lost 0 bases and J 10 bases, leaving 12 bases between the germline ends. The CDR3 here is CASSQESAGGAFF. The CDR3 DNA is TGTGCCAGCAGCCAAGAATCTGCCGGGGGAGCTTTCTTT.

The V gene is TRBV7-9, the J gene TRBJ2-3; D possibly corresponds to TRBD1 (5 bases). V was pared by 4 bases and J by 2 bases, with 16 bases between. Germline-derived CDR1 and CDR2 are SEHNR and FQNEAQ (reference sequence). The CDR3 contains 16 residues. The CDR3 spells CASSSRRWTTTDTQYF. DNA for the CDR3: TGTGCCAGCAGCTCCCGGCGGTGGACAACCACAGATACGCAGTATTTT. The whole variable domain, filled in from reference TRBV7-9 and TRBJ2-3, reads DTGVSQNPRHKITKRGQNVTFRCDPISEHNRLYWYRQTLGQGPEFLTYFQNEAQLEKSRLLSDRFSAERPKGSFSTLEIQRTEQGDSAMYLCASSSRRWTTTDTQYFGPGTRLTVL.

The chain joins TRBV10-1 to TRBJ1-5; D is perhaps TRBD1 (6 bases). Germline lookup yields CDR1 WNHNN and CDR2 SYGVQD (reference sequence). The germline V and J ends were trimmed by 0 bases and 0 bases, with 12 bases remaining between them. CDR3 length: 17 amino acids. The CDR3: CASSESAGADSNQPQHF. As DNA, the CDR3 is TGCGCCAGCAGTGAGTCGGCAGGGGCGGATAGCAATCAGCCCCAGCATTTT.

This clone was recorded a few times. The chain recombines TRBV4-2 with TRBJ1-5; D unresolved. The germline CDR1 and CDR2 sequences are LGHNA and YNFKEQ. The CDR3 is 15 residues long. V lost 1 base and J lost 0, with 7 bases in between. CDR3 DNA sequence: TGTGCCAGCAGCCAAGCCTTCTATAGCAATCAGCCCCAGCATTTT. It yields the protein CASSQAFYSNQPQHF.

The chain is built from TRBV7-9 and TRBJ2-3, with D perhaps matching TRBD2 (6 bases). Trimming took off 5 bases at V and 1 base at J, with 13 bases between the two ends. The germline V gene has CDR1 SEHNR and CDR2 FQNEAQ (reference sequence). The CDR3 runs 15 residues. The CDR3 is CASSPGSTGTDTQYF. The CDR3 DNA reads as TGTGCCAGCAGCCCCGGGAGTACGGGCACAGATACGCAGTATTTT.

The chain combines TRBV15 with TRBJ2-7; possibly TRBD1 for D (8 bases). The CDR3 extends over 16 amino acids. Germline CDR1 and CDR2: LNHNV and YYDKDF (reference sequence). V lost 0 bases to trimming and J lost 4 bases, with 16 bases between them. CDR3 in DNA: TGTGCCACCAGCAGAGATCGGAACAGGGGGGGTTACGAGCAGTACTTC. Translating it yields CATSRDRNRGGYEQYF. Combining the CDR3 with reference TRBV15 and TRBJ2-7 gives the whole variable domain DAMVIQNPRYQVTQFGKPVTLSCSQTLNHNVMYWYQQKSSQAPKLLFHYYDKDFNNEADTPDNFQSRRPNTSFCFLDIRSPGLGDTAMYLCATSRDRNRGGYEQYFGPGTRLTVT.

This rearrangement joins TRBV28 to TRBJ1-5, with TRBD1 matching 7 bases. CDR1 MDHEN and CDR2 SYDVKM come from the germline V gene. The junction had 18 bases not matched to a gene; V was cut back by 5 bases and J by 5 bases. There are 18 residues in the CDR3. The CDR3 DNA sequence: TGTGCCAGCAGTCCATCCCCCTCGGTGAGGGGGCGCGATCAGCCCCAGCATTTT. Translating it yields CASSPSPSVRGRDQPQHF.

This sequence joins TRBV6-2 or TRBV6-3 and TRBJ1-2, with D unclear. CDR1 is MNHEY and CDR2 is SVGEGT in the germline V gene. The V end was cut by 0 bases, the J end by 1 base, with 15 bases between. The CDR3 is 17 residues long. For the CDR3, the DNA is TGTGCCAGCAGTTACTCAGGCAGCGCATCGATTAACTATGGCTACACCTTC. Its translation: CASSYSGSASINYGYTF.

There are a few counts of this clone. This chain links TRBV10-3 with TRBJ1-1, with D tentatively TRBD1 (6 bases). This CDR3 region has 15 residues. Germline CDR1 is ENHRY and CDR2 is SYGVKD. V dropped 3 bases and J dropped 1 base, with 12 bases sitting between them. CDR3 nucleotide sequence: TGTGCCATCAGTGATTTGACAGGCGGGAACACTGAAGCTTTCTTT. This gives the protein CAISDLTGGNTEAFF.

This CDR3 is CASRFSGRDPYEQYF. In DNA, the CDR3 is TGTGCCAGCAGATTTAGCGGGAGGGACCCCTACGAGCAGTACTTC. The chain links TRBV13 to TRBJ2-7; 11 nucleotides match TRBD2. The CDR3 runs 15 residues. V gave up 6 bases and J gave up 2 bases; unmatched junction bases: 6. Germline V CDR1 and CDR2: PRHDT, FYEKMQ (reference sequence). The full variable domain, its missing parts supplied by reference TRBV13 and TRBJ2-7, is AAGVIQSPRHLIKEKRETATLKCYPIPRHDTVYWYQQGPGQDPQFLISFYEKMQSDKGSIPDRFSAQQFSDYHSELNMSSLELGDSALYFCASRFSGRDPYEQYFGPGTRLTVT.

A single count supports this clone. This chain links TRBV28 with TRBJ2-3; 11 nucleotides match TRBD2. The CDR3 consists of 20 residues. The V and J ends lost 4 bases and 5 bases, in that order; junction bases with no gene match: 20. Germline V gene lookup returns CDR1 MDHEN and CDR2 SYDVKM. The CDR3 reads CASSWIPGRLAGSSVDTQYF. CDR3 nucleotide sequence: TGTGCCAGCAGTTGGATACCTGGGCGACTAGCGGGAAGTTCAGTAGATACGCAGTATTTT.

J is TRBJ2-1 and V is TRBV4-1, with 12 nucleotides matching TRBD2. The germline V gene has CDR1 MGHRA and CDR2 YSYEKL. This CDR3 is 17 amino acids long. The J segment lost 4 bases and the V segment lost 1 base, leaving 5 bases of the junction unmatched. CDR3 sequence (DNA): TGCGCCAGCAGCCAAGCCTGGACTAGCGGGAAATACAATGAGCAGTTCTTC. Translating it yields CASSQAWTSGKYNEQFF.

The V and J genes are TRBV2 and TRBJ2-1, with D possibly TRBD2 on 6 matching bases. The CDR3 totals 13 residues. V was trimmed by 8 bases and J by 3 bases, leaving 11 bases between them. CDR1 SNHLY and CDR2 FYNNEI come from the germline V gene. In DNA, the CDR3 is TGTGCCAGCTCGGGACTTATCTACAATGAGCAGTTCTTC. Translation gives CASSGLIYNEQFF.